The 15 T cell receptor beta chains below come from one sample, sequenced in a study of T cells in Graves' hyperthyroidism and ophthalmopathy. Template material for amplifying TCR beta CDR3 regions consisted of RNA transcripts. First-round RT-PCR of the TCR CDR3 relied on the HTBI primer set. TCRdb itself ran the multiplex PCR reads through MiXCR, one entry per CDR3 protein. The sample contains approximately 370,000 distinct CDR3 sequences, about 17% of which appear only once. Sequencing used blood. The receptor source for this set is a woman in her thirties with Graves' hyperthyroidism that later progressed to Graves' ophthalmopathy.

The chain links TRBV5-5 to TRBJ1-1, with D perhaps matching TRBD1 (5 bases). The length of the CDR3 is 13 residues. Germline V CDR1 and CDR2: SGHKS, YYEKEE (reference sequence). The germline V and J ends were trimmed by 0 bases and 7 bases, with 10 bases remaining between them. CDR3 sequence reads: CASSLVGGYEAFF. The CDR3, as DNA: TGTGCCAGCAGCTTGGTGGGGGGGTATGAAGCTTTCTTT. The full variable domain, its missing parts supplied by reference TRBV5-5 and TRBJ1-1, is DAGVTQSPTHLIKTRGQQVTLRCSPISGHKSVSWYQQVLGQGPQFIFQYYEKEERGRGNFPDRFSARQFPNYSSELNVNALLLGDSALYLCASSLVGGYEAFFGQGTRLTVV.

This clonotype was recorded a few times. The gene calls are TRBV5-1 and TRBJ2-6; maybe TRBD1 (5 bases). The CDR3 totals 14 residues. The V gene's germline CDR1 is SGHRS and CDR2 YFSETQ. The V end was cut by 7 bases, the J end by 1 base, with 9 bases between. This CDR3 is CASYAGSGANVLTF. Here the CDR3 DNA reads TGCGCCAGCTACGCAGGGTCTGGGGCCAACGTCCTGACTTTC.

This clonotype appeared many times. The CDR3 nucleotides read TGTGCCAGCATCCCTGTTCTTTATGGCAGGGGTAGCTATGGCTACACCTTC. As protein: CASIPVLYGRGSYGYTF. This chain uses TRBV28 with TRBJ1-2, with D possibly being TRBD1 (6 bases). This CDR3 contains 17 residues. Germline V gene data show CDR1 as MDHEN and CDR2 as SYDVKM. Trimming pared 7 bases from V and 4 bases from J, leaving 25 bases between.

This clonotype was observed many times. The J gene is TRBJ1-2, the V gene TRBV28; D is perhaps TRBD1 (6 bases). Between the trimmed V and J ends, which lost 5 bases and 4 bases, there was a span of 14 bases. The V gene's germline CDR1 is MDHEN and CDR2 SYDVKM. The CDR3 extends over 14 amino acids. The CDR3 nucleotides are TGTGCCAGCAGTACCAGGACAGAAGCCTATGGCTACACCTTC. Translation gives CASSTRTEAYGYTF.

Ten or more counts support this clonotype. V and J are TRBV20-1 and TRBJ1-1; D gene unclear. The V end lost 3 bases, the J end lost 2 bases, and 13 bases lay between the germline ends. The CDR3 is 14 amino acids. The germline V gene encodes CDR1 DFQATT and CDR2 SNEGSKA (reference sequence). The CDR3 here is CSASPRVLNTEAFF. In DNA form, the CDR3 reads TGCAGTGCTAGTCCCCGTGTGCTAAACACTGAAGCTTTCTTT.

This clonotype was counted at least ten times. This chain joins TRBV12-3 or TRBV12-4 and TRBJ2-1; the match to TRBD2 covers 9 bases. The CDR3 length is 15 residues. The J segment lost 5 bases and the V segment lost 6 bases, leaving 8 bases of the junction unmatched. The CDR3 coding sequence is TGTGCCAGCAGCGCTCCGGGACTAGCTAACAATGAGCAGTTCTTC. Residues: CASSAPGLANNEQFF.

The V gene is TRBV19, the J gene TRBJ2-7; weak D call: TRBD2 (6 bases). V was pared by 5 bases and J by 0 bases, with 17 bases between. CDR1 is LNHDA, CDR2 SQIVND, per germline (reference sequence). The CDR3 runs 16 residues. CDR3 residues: CASSQLLATTSYEQYF. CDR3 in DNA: TGTGCCAGTAGTCAACTACTAGCAACCACCTCCTACGAGCAGTACTTC.

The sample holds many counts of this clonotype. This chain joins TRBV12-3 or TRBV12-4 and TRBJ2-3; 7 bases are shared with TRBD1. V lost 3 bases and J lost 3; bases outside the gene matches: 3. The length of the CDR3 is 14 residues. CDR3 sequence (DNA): TGTGCCAGCAGTTTCATACAGGGGACAGATACGCAGTATTTT. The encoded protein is CASSFIQGTDTQYF.

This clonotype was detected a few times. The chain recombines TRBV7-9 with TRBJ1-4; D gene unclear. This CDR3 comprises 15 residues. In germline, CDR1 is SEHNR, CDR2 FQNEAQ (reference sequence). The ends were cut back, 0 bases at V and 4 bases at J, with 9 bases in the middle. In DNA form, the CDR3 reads TGTGCCAGCAGCTTAGCACGAGGGATTAATGAAAAACTGTTTTTT. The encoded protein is CASSLARGINEKLFF.

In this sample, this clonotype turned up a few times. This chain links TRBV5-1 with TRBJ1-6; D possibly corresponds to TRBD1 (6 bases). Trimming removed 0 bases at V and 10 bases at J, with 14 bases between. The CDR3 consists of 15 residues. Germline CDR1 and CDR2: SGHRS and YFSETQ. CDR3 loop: CASSLEGEGRSPLHF. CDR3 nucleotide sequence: TGCGCCAGCAGCTTGGAGGGGGAAGGGCGCTCACCCCTCCACTTT.

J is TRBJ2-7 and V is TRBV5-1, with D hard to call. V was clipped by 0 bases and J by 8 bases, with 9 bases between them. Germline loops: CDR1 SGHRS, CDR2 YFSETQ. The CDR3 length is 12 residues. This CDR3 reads CASSLDYGKQYF. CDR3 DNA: TGCGCCAGCAGCTTGGATTATGGGAAGCAGTACTTC.

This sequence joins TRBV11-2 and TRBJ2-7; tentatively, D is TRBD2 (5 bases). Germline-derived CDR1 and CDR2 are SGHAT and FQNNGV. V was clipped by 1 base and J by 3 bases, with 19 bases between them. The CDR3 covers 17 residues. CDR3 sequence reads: CASSLVVSGGSLYEQYF. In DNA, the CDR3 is TGTGCCAGCAGCTTAGTAGTTTCAGGCGGGTCCCTCTACGAGCAGTACTTC.

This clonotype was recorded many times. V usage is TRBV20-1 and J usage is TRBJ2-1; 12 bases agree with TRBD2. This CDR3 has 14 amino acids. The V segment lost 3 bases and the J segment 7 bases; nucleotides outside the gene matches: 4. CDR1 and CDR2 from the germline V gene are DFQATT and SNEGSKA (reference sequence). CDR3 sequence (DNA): TGCAGTGCTAGTGTTACTAGCGGGAGGAATGAGCAGTTCTTC. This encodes CSASVTSGRNEQFF.

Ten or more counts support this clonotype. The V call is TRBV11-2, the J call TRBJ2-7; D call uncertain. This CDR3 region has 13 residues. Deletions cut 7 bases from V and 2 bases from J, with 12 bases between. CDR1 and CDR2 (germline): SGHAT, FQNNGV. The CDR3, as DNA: TGTGCCAGCACCTCTGGCGGTCCCTACGAGCAGTACTTC. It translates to CASTSGGPYEQYF. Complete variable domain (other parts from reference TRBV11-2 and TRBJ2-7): EAGVAQSPRYKIIEKRQSVAFWCNPISGHATLYWYQQILGQGPKLLIQFQNNGVVDDSQLPKDRFSAERLKGVDSTLKIQPAKLEDSAVYLCASTSGGPYEQYFGPGTRLTVT.

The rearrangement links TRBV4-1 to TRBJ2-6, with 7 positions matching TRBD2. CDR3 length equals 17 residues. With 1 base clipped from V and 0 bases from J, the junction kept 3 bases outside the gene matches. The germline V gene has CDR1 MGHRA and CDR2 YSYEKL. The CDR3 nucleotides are TGCGCCAGCAGCCAAGGGGGGGGGATCTCTGGGGCCAACGTCCTGACTTTC. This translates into CASSQGGGISGANVLTF.